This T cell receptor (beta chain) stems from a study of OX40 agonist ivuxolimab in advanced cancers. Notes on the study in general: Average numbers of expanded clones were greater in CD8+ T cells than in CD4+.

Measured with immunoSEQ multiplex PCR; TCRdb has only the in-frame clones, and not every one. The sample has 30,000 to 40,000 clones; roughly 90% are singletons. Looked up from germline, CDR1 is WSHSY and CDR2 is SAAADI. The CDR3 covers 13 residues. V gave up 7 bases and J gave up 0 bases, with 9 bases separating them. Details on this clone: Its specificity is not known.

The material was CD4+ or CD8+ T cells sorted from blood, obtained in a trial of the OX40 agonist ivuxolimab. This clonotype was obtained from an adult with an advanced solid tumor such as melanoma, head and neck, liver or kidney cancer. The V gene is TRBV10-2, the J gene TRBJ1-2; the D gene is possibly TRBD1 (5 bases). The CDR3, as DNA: TGCGCCAGCAAGCCGGGGCCTAACTATGGCTACACCTTC. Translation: CASKPGPNYGYTF.